This TCR beta chain was sequenced in a study of CD8 T cells in ankylosing spondylitis. Findings of the study overall: What appeared characteristic of ankylosing spondylitis blood was a TCR beta motif of eight or nine highly homologous variants. In reactive arthritis synovial fluid and blood, some motif variants had been reported before.

V lost 5 bases to trimming and J lost 3 bases; unmatched junction nucleotides: 13. Germline V gives CDR1 LNHDA, CDR2 SQIVND (reference sequence). The CDR3 runs 18 residues. TCRdb re-called the 5' RACE reads with MiXCR, one entry per CDR3 protein. This table holds fewer than 400,000 distinct CDR3 sequences, about 20% found once. A remark on this clonotype: Its antigen remains unknown.

The TCR was taken from a male donor with ankylosing spondylitis. Material: blood, either unsorted or a sorted T cell fraction (not recorded which). J is TRBJ1-5 and V is TRBV19; TRBD1 matches at 10 bases. The CDR3 is CASSRPGTGVGNNQPQHF. Here the CDR3 DNA reads TGTGCCAGTAGTCGTCCCGGGACAGGGGTCGGAAACAATCAGCCCCAGCATTTT.